The rows below give T cell receptor beta chains drawn from one sample of a study of blood T cell repertoires in COVID-19. The table came from immunoSEQ multiplex PCR; TCRdb's copy has only in-frame clones and leaves some out. The sample records some 80,000 clones, roughly four fifths being singletons. The specimen was peripheral blood. The origin of the receptors is a human donor in a cohort sampled during active COVID-19. CDR3s leave out the opening cysteine and the closing phenylalanine or tryptophan. Fields, in order: CDR3 protein, V gene, J gene.

ASRAAGRVTGELF,TRBV6-5,TRBJ2-2
ASSPGQSKDTQY,TRBV7-2,TRBJ2-3
ASSPGQGFYGYT,TRBV18,TRBJ1-2
ASSVAPTSGRNTQY,TRBV9,TRBJ2-3
ASSLGQGFDLYT,TRBV28,TRBJ1-2
ATTHRDSYEQY,TRBV5-4,TRBJ2-7
ATSRDRASGALRAQY,TRBV15,TRBJ2-5
ASSLPFGTGTSQQY,TRBV28,TRBJ2-7
ASSPPVAGAGETQY,TRBV23-1,TRBJ2-5
SVPTRGHGDEQF,TRBV29-1,TRBJ2-1
ASSDPAAGGVYTQY,TRBV5-1,TRBJ2-3
ASSKGQGAMY,TRBV2,TRBJ1-5
ASSLGQGQGFGYT,TRBV7-6,TRBJ1-2
ASSTDRVANTQY,TRBV7-7,TRBJ2-3
ASSTFQGQPQH,TRBV28,TRBJ1-5
ATSDPAGEVPDTQY,TRBV24-1,TRBJ2-3
ASFRVDGNTIY,TRBV5-5,TRBJ1-3
ASSLGTSGRAAGEQF,TRBV19,TRBJ2-1
ASSLNRDRGRNEQF,TRBV7-2,TRBJ2-1
ASSLGRDSFSYEQY,TRBV7-9,TRBJ2-7
ASSAGREGDSPLH,TRBV9,TRBJ1-6
AWDTRGAEETQY,TRBV30,TRBJ2-5
ASIPGLNTKGETQY,TRBV5-1,TRBJ2-5
ASSLRGGTEAF,TRBV7-2,TRBJ1-1
ASSMRRQEAGNTIY,TRBV19,TRBJ1-3
ASSSYRAETQY,TRBV7-2,TRBJ2-5
ASSASGSNQPQH,TRBV7-2,TRBJ1-5
ASSPMNTEAF,TRBV6-2/TRBV6-3,TRBJ1-1
ASSYDRVNTEAF,TRBV28,TRBJ1-1
ASSPEGGVYGYT,TRBV18,TRBJ1-2
ATTDRQGYQPQH,TRBV6-5,TRBJ1-5
ASGTGAFTEAF,TRBV2,TRBJ1-1
ASSLRSGREYEQY,TRBV5-1,TRBJ2-7
ASSQTVNSPLH,TRBV14,TRBJ1-6
AWTSGGIEQY,TRBV30,TRBJ2-7
ASSSGQGPAEQY,TRBV13,TRBJ2-7
ASSKALLDRRCNSPLH,TRBV21-1,TRBJ1-6
ASSLEYSEETQY,TRBV5-4,TRBJ2-5
ASKLSPAGGTDTQY,TRBV19,TRBJ2-3
ASSRGTGYGNTEAF,TRBV3-1/TRBV3-2,TRBJ1-1
AWSGTSGHGGEQF,TRBV30,TRBJ2-1